A selection of T cell receptor beta chains follows, all from one sample in a study of breast tumors, draining lymph nodes, adjacent tissues. TCRdb used MiXCR to reprocess the multiplex PCR reads, holding one entry per CDR3 protein. The top ten hold roughly 1.3% of the sample, which has hundreds of thousands of distinct CDR3 sequences, approximately 31% seen once. Sample: axillary lymph node tissue. Receptor source: a female donor with breast cancer. Some clones in this sample may be carry-over from other donors' samples. Each CDR3 is given with its conserved first and last residue. Fields, in order: D gene, V gene, J gene, CDR3 protein. The D gene is left open where the match is weak.

d_gene: TRBD1; v_gene: TRBV7-6; j_gene: TRBJ1-6; CDR3aa: CASSPRTGSNNSPLHF
d_gene: NA; v_gene: TRBV10-2; j_gene: TRBJ2-5; CDR3aa: CASSESGLGETQYF
d_gene: NA; v_gene: TRBV29-1; j_gene: TRBJ1-1; CDR3aa: CSVLRKNTEAFF
d_gene: NA; v_gene: TRBV6-1; j_gene: TRBJ1-6; CDR3aa: CASTDRPYNSPLHF
d_gene: NA; v_gene: TRBV3-1; j_gene: TRBJ1-6; CDR3aa: CASSRARDSPLHF
d_gene: TRBD2; v_gene: TRBV30; j_gene: TRBJ2-1; CDR3aa: CAWSPGLAGDEQFF
d_gene: TRBD1; v_gene: TRBV9; j_gene: TRBJ1-2; CDR3aa: CASSVGDSSEDNYGYTF
d_gene: TRBD1; v_gene: TRBV28; j_gene: TRBJ1-2; CDR3aa: CASSPPRGTRGGNYGYTF
d_gene: TRBD1; v_gene: TRBV20-1; j_gene: TRBJ1-2; CDR3aa: CSAADRSYGYTF
d_gene: NA; v_gene: TRBV29-1; j_gene: TRBJ2-3; CDR3aa: CSVGTDTQYF
d_gene: NA; v_gene: TRBV5-6; j_gene: TRBJ2-1; CDR3aa: CASSHRNEQFF
d_gene: NA; v_gene: TRBV3-1; j_gene: TRBJ1-1; CDR3aa: CASSQGLGGLREAFF
d_gene: TRBD2; v_gene: TRBV6-4; j_gene: TRBJ2-5; CDR3aa: CARPPSGRGGETQYF
d_gene: TRBD2; v_gene: TRBV6-2/TRBV6-3; j_gene: TRBJ2-2; CDR3aa: CASSFTSGRGGTGELFF
d_gene: TRBD1; v_gene: TRBV15; j_gene: TRBJ2-7; CDR3aa: CATSSSGTGIYEQYF
d_gene: TRBD1; v_gene: TRBV18; j_gene: TRBJ1-2; CDR3aa: CASSPGDRVAYGYTF
d_gene: NA; v_gene: TRBV20-1; j_gene: TRBJ1-5; CDR3aa: CSAPRGAQETQHF
d_gene: NA; v_gene: TRBV6-5; j_gene: TRBJ2-1; CDR3aa: CASRLGSYNEQFF
d_gene: TRBD2; v_gene: TRBV7-2; j_gene: TRBJ2-7; CDR3aa: CAVASGAYEQYF
d_gene: TRBD1; v_gene: TRBV19; j_gene: TRBJ2-3; CDR3aa: CASSMWDREGYTQYF
d_gene: TRBD1; v_gene: TRBV2; j_gene: TRBJ1-2; CDR3aa: CASSSDRGTRGYTF
d_gene: TRBD1; v_gene: TRBV5-1; j_gene: TRBJ2-3; CDR3aa: CASSWRVNRGAADTQYF
d_gene: NA; v_gene: TRBV10-1; j_gene: TRBJ1-5; CDR3aa: CASSETGTQPQHF
d_gene: TRBD1; v_gene: TRBV9; j_gene: TRBJ1-4; CDR3aa: CASSVAPGTAGEKLFF
d_gene: NA; v_gene: TRBV7-9; j_gene: TRBJ1-2; CDR3aa: CASNAAPNANYGYTF
d_gene: TRBD1; v_gene: TRBV20-1; j_gene: TRBJ2-7; CDR3aa: CSASGTGYSYEQYF
d_gene: TRBD1; v_gene: TRBV6-6; j_gene: TRBJ2-1; CDR3aa: CASSPGQPYNEQFF
d_gene: NA; v_gene: TRBV28; j_gene: TRBJ2-3; CDR3aa: CASSLLARADTQYF
d_gene: TRBD1; v_gene: TRBV11-2; j_gene: TRBJ1-1; CDR3aa: CASSLSSTGGANTEAFF
d_gene: NA; v_gene: TRBV12-3/TRBV12-4; j_gene: TRBJ1-6; CDR3aa: CASSLRGSGSSPLHF
d_gene: NA; v_gene: TRBV6-1; j_gene: TRBJ2-3; CDR3aa: CASSKSYGTDTQYF
d_gene: TRBD1; v_gene: TRBV14; j_gene: TRBJ2-5; CDR3aa: CASSLNRGQETQSF
d_gene: NA; v_gene: TRBV11-2; j_gene: TRBJ2-3; CDR3aa: CASSLGRGSPDTQYF
d_gene: NA; v_gene: TRBV11-2; j_gene: TRBJ2-7; CDR3aa: CASSLVRGSPYERYF
d_gene: TRBD2; v_gene: TRBV14; j_gene: TRBJ2-1; CDR3aa: CASAVVAGAISYTEQFF
d_gene: NA; v_gene: TRBV29-1; j_gene: TRBJ2-3; CDR3aa: CSVTAVRADTQYF
d_gene: NA; v_gene: TRBV7-7; j_gene: TRBJ2-1; CDR3aa: CASSLKGGSSYNEQFF
d_gene: TRBD2; v_gene: TRBV9; j_gene: TRBJ2-3; CDR3aa: CASSVGAGTSGRRTDTQYF
d_gene: TRBD2; v_gene: TRBV5-1; j_gene: TRBJ2-7; CDR3aa: CASSLLSSGRAGTYEQYF
d_gene: NA; v_gene: TRBV28; j_gene: TRBJ2-2; CDR3aa: CASRGAATGTGELFF
d_gene: NA; v_gene: TRBV4-1; j_gene: TRBJ1-1; CDR3aa: CASSQDKGEGGAFF
d_gene: TRBD2; v_gene: TRBV10-1; j_gene: TRBJ2-3; CDR3aa: CASSESKLAGINTQYF
d_gene: NA; v_gene: TRBV6-5; j_gene: TRBJ1-6; CDR3aa: CASSHPIPDSPLHF
d_gene: TRBD2; v_gene: TRBV28; j_gene: TRBJ2-2; CDR3aa: CASRDLSGRTGELFF
d_gene: NA; v_gene: TRBV5-5; j_gene: TRBJ1-3; CDR3aa: CASSGPGTRSGNTIYF
d_gene: NA; v_gene: TRBV18; j_gene: TRBJ1-2; CDR3aa: CASSPTTSPEIYGYTF
d_gene: TRBD1; v_gene: TRBV27; j_gene: TRBJ2-3; CDR3aa: CASKRQGADTQYF